This T cell receptor beta chain came from a study of T-cell memory formation after mild COVID-19. The wider study: Largely donor-specific TCR clusters were found.

cDNA libraries for TCR alpha and TCR beta, carrying sample barcodes and UMIs, came from 5'RACE with constant-segment primers. TCRdb used MiXCR to reprocess the 5' RACE reads, holding one entry per CDR3 protein. In the table there are approximately 560,000 distinct CDR3 sequences, around 16% of which are singletons. The V and J ends lost 2 bases and 5 bases, in that order; junction bases with no gene match: 3. Germline V gene data show CDR1 as KGHSH and CDR2 as LQKENI. CDR3 length: 15 residues. The gene calls are TRBV18 and TRBJ2-1, with 10 bases matching TRBD1. Source material: PBMCs or a T cell subset sorted from them (not recorded which). The origin of this receptor is an adult woman who had mild COVID-19 (a few samples of this study predate the infection). Cell type and time point are not known. This CDR3 is CASSPGQGEHNEQFF. In DNA, the CDR3 is TGTGCCAGCTCACCAGGACAGGGGGAACACAATGAGCAGTTCTTC.